A selection of T cell receptor beta chains follows, all from one sample in a study of identical twins. TCRdb reprocessed the 5' RACE reads via MiXCR and lists one record per CDR3 protein. Of 550,000 to 700,000 distinct CDR3 sequences listed, roughly 20% are singletons. The same sample was also used in a study of T cells expressing NK-cell markers.

The sequencing input was PBMCs. These receptors all come from a woman younger than 30 in good health. CDR3s leave out the opening cysteine and the closing phenylalanine or tryptophan. Each record gives: CDR3 length, V gene, CDR3 protein.

9	TRBV7-9	ATREGTEQF
11	TRBV7-2	ASSPRRVDEQF
11	TRBV5-1	ASSLKNSYEQY
13	TRBV18	ASSPPKGKETEAF
16	TRBV10-3	AISATGTSGSSYNEQF
12	TRBV7-2	ASSVTGTKNIQY
14	TRBV18	ASSPPSRGPKNIQY
12	TRBV9	ASSGSSTYNEQF
10	TRBV20-1	SARGLVGEQY
14	TRBV20-1	SARVTLAGGWETQY
12	TRBV27	ASSLSSSADTQY
11	TRBV7-3	ASSRLVGGELF
11	TRBV24-1	ATGGRGYNEQF
10	TRBV29-1	SVGVMNTEAF
14	TRBV15	ATSSAGTSVYNEQF
16	TRBV3-1	ASSQTGGALAGANVLT
10	TRBV6-9	ASSRRLGEQF
11	TRBV6-1	AGEDRVWHEQF
12	TRBV21-1	ASSHSVGLNEQF
11	TRBV12-3/TRBV12-4	ASSYGQDDTQY
10	TRBV12-3/TRBV12-4	ASSLPMNEQF
11	TRBV5-1	ASRRETNNEQF
13	TRBV9	ASSVDGGSGREQF
14	TRBV18	ASSRQTGSYTGELF
11	TRBV5-1	ASSREGRNEQF
12	TRBV12-3/TRBV12-4	ASRQTGSNTEAF
12	TRBV28	ASKTGTTNYGYT
11	TRBV29-1	SARGESSYEQY
11	TRBV19	ASSIEGAYEQY
10	TRBV12-3/TRBV12-4	ASTHDGVEAF
11	TRBV20-1	SAPTGSTDTQY
12	TRBV5-5	ASSSATGNEKLF
10	TRBV12-3/TRBV12-4	ASSIQGGEQY
16	TRBV5-1	ASRASWTSGGYVREQF
12	TRBV6-2/TRBV6-3	ASTRDTGTDTQY
12	TRBV30	AWSFEGDTGELF
11	TRBV10-3	AISESGVTEAF
13	TRBV4-3	ASSREAALSYEQY
8	TRBV24-1	ATRGPEAF
12	TRBV12-3/TRBV12-4	ASSLWGGYNEQF
13	TRBV10-2	ASSESTGYAETQY
11	TRBV12-3/TRBV12-4	ASSLSITDTQY
11	TRBV5-1	ASSLKPRGEWI
12	TRBV5-1	ASSLAGTPREQY
11	TRBV20-1	SASSTAYNEQF
12	TRBV5-5	ASSPGTGDTEAF
14	TRBV4-3	ASSQEAQGKHTEAF
13	TRBV12-3/TRBV12-4	ASRRTSGGANEQF
12	TRBV6-1	ASSRRTGNQPQH
13	TRBV4-3	ASSQAEGPPYEQY
17	TRBV11-2	ASSLDALAGGPRFYEQF
11	TRBV12-3/TRBV12-4	ASVAGAGQPQH
12	TRBV12-3/TRBV12-4	ASSIPGQAYEQY
11	TRBV20-1	SATRDRIYGYT
11	TRBV18	ASSPGTMYEQY